The source of this T cell receptor beta chain is a study of siplizumab effects on memory and regulatory T cells. Here immunoSEQ multiplex PCR was the method, and the copy in TCRdb shows in-frame clones only, minus some. This sample has 87,000 or so clones, with nearly 95% found just once. V lost 3 bases, J lost 8 bases, and 15 bases lay in between. Germline V gives CDR1 SGHRS, CDR2 YFSETQ. This CDR3 spans 14 amino acids. V gene TRBV5-1 combines with J gene TRBJ2-1; the D gene is possibly TRBD1 (5 bases). This receptor was obtained from a human donor in good health. The source material was non-Treg CD4+ T cells sorted from blood. The CDR3 nucleotides are TGCGCCAGCAGCTCGGACCCAGGGCTGGATGAGCAGTTCTTC. Protein sequence: CASSSDPGLDEQFF.